At least ten counts were recorded for the clone carrying this T cell receptor beta chain. Its antigen is not known. The sample belongs to a study of T cells in Graves' hyperthyroidism and ophthalmopathy. Findings and limits, study-wide: Separating ophthalmopathy from stable hyperthyroidism was achieved by a 13 V-J model. The model made its ophthalmopathy prediction, and onset followed a median roughly six months later.

The CDR3 is 14 amino acids. From germline, CDR1 is LGHDT and CDR2 YNNKEL (reference sequence). V shed 5 bases and J 1 base; nucleotides not matched to a gene: 5. TCR beta CDR3 sequences were amplified from RNA transcripts. Initially, a first-round RT-PCR of the TCR CDR3 employed the HTBI primer set. In TCRdb, the multiplex PCR reads were re-called with MiXCR into one record per CDR3 protein. This table has about 300,000 distinct CDR3 sequences, around a sixth appearing once. Graves' hyperthyroidism qualified as stable when ophthalmopathy did not progress within 18 months. Disease duration under 2 months; hyperthyroidism patients were aged 18 to 65.

Material: blood. The receptor was isolated from a man younger than 40 with Graves' hyperthyroidism. The V gene is TRBV3-1, the J gene TRBJ2-7; 7 bases are a match to TRBD1. Here the CDR3 reads CASSTRQGSYEQYF. CDR3 nucleotides: TGTGCCAGCAGCACTCGACAGGGATCCTACGAGCAGTACTTC.